The 22 T cell receptor beta chains below come from one sample, sequenced in a study of T cell changes during pregnancy in multiple sclerosis. Sequencing used immunoSEQ multiplex PCR; TCRdb keeps in-frame clones, though not all of them. The sample carries approximately 40,000 clones, around 90% recorded once. The sequencing here drew on peripheral blood, taken in the first trimester of pregnancy. The source of these receptors is a female donor in good health, enrolled as a control in a pregnancy study.

The V gene is TRBV6-5, the J gene TRBJ1-5; perhaps TRBD1 as D (6 bases). This CDR3 contains 15 residues. V was shortened by 2 bases and J by 2 bases, with 10 bases between the two germline ends. In germline, CDR1 is MNHEY, CDR2 SVGAGI. In DNA form, the CDR3 reads TGTGCCAGCAGTTACAGGGGGGGAGGCAATCAGCCCCAGCATTTT. Translating gives CASSYRGGGNQPQHF.

Only one count was recorded for this clone. This chain connects TRBV25-1 to TRBJ1-4; D ambiguous. The CDR3 has 13 amino acids. Germline V lookup: CDR1 MGHDK, CDR2 SYGVNS. Trimming took 2 bases from V and 8 from J, leaving 9 bases between them. The CDR3 nucleotides are TGTGCCAGCAGTGAACGTAGATCGGAAAAACTGTTTTTT. This gives the protein CASSERRSEKLFF.

This clone was recorded only once. CDR3 DNA: TGTGCCAGCAGCTCTAGCGGGAGGGAAGAGACCCAGTACTTC. Translating gives CASSSSGREETQYF. The chain carries TRBV5-6 and TRBJ2-5; 12 bases map to TRBD2. Germline CDR1 SGHDT, CDR2 YYEEEE. The ends lost 3 bases at V and 3 bases at J; junction bases unmatched: 0. CDR3 length: 14 amino acids.

The rearrangement uses TRBV30 and TRBJ1-5; TRBD1 aligns across 8 bases. V lost 1 base to trimming and J lost 2 bases; unmatched junction nucleotides: 1. The CDR3 runs 14 residues. CDR1 and CDR2 from the germline V gene are GTSNPN and SVGIG (reference sequence). The CDR3 DNA follows: TGTGCCTGGAGTGCGGGACAGGGCAATCAGCCCCAGCATTTT. Amino acids: CAWSAGQGNQPQHF.

The rearrangement joins TRBV9 to TRBJ2-1; 8 positions agree with TRBD2. The CDR3 contains 15 residues. Per the germline V gene, CDR1 is SGDLS and CDR2 is YYNGEE. After removal of 0 bases from V and 5 bases from J, the junction contained 4 bases not matched to a gene. CDR3 bases: TGTGCCAGCAGCGTAGCGGGGGGGACTCACAATGAGCAGTTCTTC. Translating it yields CASSVAGGTHNEQFF.

This chain joins TRBV6-6 and TRBJ2-1, with 8 positions matching TRBD2. CDR1 and CDR2 from the germline V gene are MNHNY and SVGAGI (reference sequence). CDR3 length: 15 amino acids. Germline trimming cut 7 bases from V and 0 bases from J; bases unmatched to any gene: 5. CDR3 nucleotides: TGTGCCAGCACCCTTAGCGGGGACTCCTACAATGAGCAGTTCTTC. This sequence encodes CASTLSGDSYNEQFF.

This clone qualifies as medium-sized. The chain employs TRBV6-4 and TRBJ1-6; TRBD1 might be the D (6 bases). The CDR3 contains 16 residues. The V gene lost 0 bases and the J gene lost 9 bases, with 15 bases spanning the gap. The V gene's germline CDR1 is MRHNA and CDR2 SNTAGT. This CDR3 reads CASSDSHLGASSPLHF. CDR3 bases: TGTGCCAGCAGTGACTCCCACCTGGGGGCTAGTTCACCCCTCCACTTT.

The chain is built from TRBV7-9 and TRBJ1-2, with D uncertain. The germline V and J ends were trimmed by 5 bases and 8 bases, with 12 bases remaining between them. The CDR3 runs 12 residues. Germline CDR1 and CDR2: SEHNR and FQNEAQ (reference sequence). The CDR3 DNA follows: TGTGCCAGCAGCCCGCTGGGCCAAGGCTACACCTTC. This translates into CASSPLGQGYTF.

This clone was counted once. V gene TRBV2 combines with J gene TRBJ2-3; D might be TRBD2 (5 bases). The V and J ends lost 6 bases and 4 bases respectively, with 17 bases between them. CDR1 and CDR2 from the germline V gene are SNHLY and FYNNEI. The CDR3 contains 15 residues. CDR3 coding DNA: TGTGCCAGCAGCCCATCCATGGAGGTCGCAGATACGCAGTATTTT. It specifies CASSPSMEVADTQYF. The variable domain in full, with the rest retrieved from reference TRBV2 and TRBJ2-3, is EPEVTQTPSHQVTQMGQEVILRCVPISNHLYFYWYRQILGQKVEFLVSFYNNEISEKSEIFDDQFSVERPDGSNFTLKIRSTKLEDSAMYFCASSPSMEVADTQYFGPGTRLTVL.

The table lists this clone with a few counts. The chain combines TRBV4-2 with TRBJ2-2; D remains ambiguous. The V and J ends lost 3 bases and 2 bases respectively, with 10 bases between them. The CDR3 spans 15 residues. Per germline, CDR1 LGHNA and CDR2 YNFKEQ. The CDR3 sequence is CASSQAGFNTGELFF. CDR3 nucleotides: TGTGCCAGCAGCCAGGCAGGCTTTAACACCGGGGAGCTGTTTTTT.

V gene TRBV2 combines with J gene TRBJ2-1; 12 positions agree with TRBD2. The CDR3 runs 18 residues. Unmatched junction bases numbered 14, after V lost 0 bases and J lost 11 bases. The germline V gene encodes CDR1 SNHLY and CDR2 FYNNEI. The chain's CDR3 is CASSEALAGGTSEVKQFF. Here the CDR3 DNA reads TGTGCCAGCAGTGAAGCGCTAGCGGGGGGGACTAGCGAGGTTAAGCAGTTCTTC.

The chain employs TRBV7-6 and TRBJ2-1; 9 positions match TRBD2. The junction had 4 bases not matched to a gene; V was cut back by 5 bases and J by 5 bases. The CDR3 loop spans 14 amino acids. CDR1 is SGHVS and CDR2 is FNYEAQ in the germline V gene. CDR3 DNA sequence: TGTGCCAGCAGCGGACTAGCGACAAACAATGAGCAGTTCTTC. It specifies CASSGLATNNEQFF.

The chain couples TRBV12-5 to TRBJ2-2, with TRBD2 identical over 9 bases. V was pared by 3 bases and J by 5 bases, with 4 bases of the junction left unmatched. The germline V gene encodes CDR1 LGHNT and CDR2 FRNRAP. The CDR3 spans 15 residues. The CDR3 is CASGLGTSSTGELFF. DNA of the CDR3: TGTGCTAGTGGTTTAGGGACTAGCAGTACCGGGGAGCTGTTTTTT. Complete variable domain (other parts from reference TRBV12-5 and TRBJ2-2): DARVTQTPRHKVTEMGQEVTMRCQPILGHNTVFWYRQTMMQGLELLAYFRNRAPLDDSGMPKDRFSAEMPDATLATLKIQPSEPRDSAVYFCASGLGTSSTGELFFGEGSRLTVL.

V and J are TRBV5-4 and TRBJ2-1; 7 bases fit TRBD1. The V gene end was trimmed by 0 bases and the J gene end by 7 bases; junction bases not matched to a gene: 7. The CDR3 is made up of 15 amino acids. CDR1 is SGHNT, CDR2 YYREEE, per germline (reference sequence). The CDR3 loop reads CASSLGVTGSNEQFF. CDR3 bases: TGTGCCAGCAGCTTGGGGGTGACAGGGTCGAATGAGCAGTTCTTC.

J is TRBJ2-7 and V is TRBV5-6, with 9 positions matching TRBD1. V trimming: 4 bases; J trimming: 1 base; junction bases outside the gene matches: 6. This CDR3 comprises 15 residues. The germline CDR1 and CDR2 sequences are SGHDT and YYEEEE. This chain's CDR3 is CASSPGQGDSYEQYF. CDR3 nucleotides: TGTGCCAGCAGCCCGGGACAGGGCGATTCCTACGAGCAGTACTTC.

V and J are TRBV2 and TRBJ2-2, with 9 bases matching TRBD2. CDR1 and CDR2 (germline): SNHLY, FYNNEI. The CDR3 extends over 14 amino acids. V trimming: 8 bases; J trimming: 4 bases; junction bases outside the gene matches: 5. CDR3 bases: TGTGCCAGCCAGCGGGGGGACTCCACCGGGGAGCTGTTTTTT. Translated, it gives CASQRGDSTGELFF. Supplemented by reference TRBV2 and TRBJ2-2, the full variable domain reads EPEVTQTPSHQVTQMGQEVILRCVPISNHLYFYWYRQILGQKVEFLVSFYNNEISEKSEIFDDQFSVERPDGSNFTLKIRSTKLEDSAMYFCASQRGDSTGELFFGEGSRLTVL.

In its sample, this clone was seen once. The V gene is TRBV7-9, the J gene TRBJ1-5; no firm D call. CDR3 size: 18 residues. V lost 5 bases and J 2 bases, leaving 22 bases between the germline ends. Germline assignment: CDR1 SEHNR and CDR2 FQNEAQ (reference sequence). The CDR3 region has the DNA TGTGCCAGCAGCGCATCCGGCCGGGGTAAAGAGGGCAATCAGCCCCAGCATTTT. It is translated as CASSASGRGKEGNQPQHF.

This chain connects TRBV6-1 to TRBJ2-1, with D unresolved. V was shortened by 2 bases and J by 2 bases, with 19 bases between the two germline ends. The CDR3 length is 18 residues. Germline V gene sequence: CDR1 MNHNS, CDR2 SASEGT. In DNA form, the CDR3 reads TGTGCCAGCAGTGAAATAGGTCGATCGCGGTCTACCTACAATGAGCAGTTCTTC. Translation: CASSEIGRSRSTYNEQFF.

V usage is TRBV4-2 and J usage is TRBJ2-3; D gene unclear. This CDR3 has 17 amino acids. The ends were cut back, 1 base at V and 2 bases at J, with 16 bases in the middle. CDR1 and CDR2 from the germline V gene are LGHNA and YNFKEQ. The CDR3 DNA is TGTGCCAGCAGCCAAGTGCAGACGACACCCTCCACAGATACGCAGTATTTT. This sequence encodes CASSQVQTTPSTDTQYF.

The rearrangement links TRBV30 to TRBJ1-2; the D is unclear. There are 11 residues in the CDR3. Germline loops: CDR1 GTSNPN, CDR2 SVGIG (reference sequence). Trimming cost V 8 bases and J 6 bases, with 13 bases left between them. CDR3 sequence: CAAGFGDGYTF. CDR3 bases: TGTGCCGCGGGGTTTGGGGATGGCTACACCTTC.

The chain joins TRBV6-1 to TRBJ2-1, with TRBD2 identical over 8 bases. The germline gives CDR1 MNHNS, CDR2 SASEGT. The CDR3 is 13 residues long. The V segment lost 11 bases and the J segment 6 bases; nucleotides outside the gene matches: 9. In DNA form, the CDR3 reads TGTGCCGGGGAGACTAGCGAACTCAATGAGCAGTTCTTC. It is translated as CAGETSELNEQFF.

The chain couples TRBV7-9 to TRBJ1-1; D not certain. Germline CDR1 and CDR2: SEHNR and FQNEAQ (reference sequence). V was shortened by 2 bases and J by 4 bases, with 17 bases between the two germline ends. CDR3 length equals 16 residues. The chain's CDR3 is CASSLPPEVWGTEAFF. Written as DNA, the CDR3 is TGTGCCAGCAGCTTACCGCCGGAGGTCTGGGGCACTGAAGCTTTCTTT.